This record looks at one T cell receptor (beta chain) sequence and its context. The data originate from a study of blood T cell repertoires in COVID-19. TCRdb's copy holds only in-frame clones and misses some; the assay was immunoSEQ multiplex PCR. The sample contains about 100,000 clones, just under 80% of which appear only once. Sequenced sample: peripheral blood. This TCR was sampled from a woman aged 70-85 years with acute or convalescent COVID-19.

This chain's CDR3 is CASSLSSGANVLTF. The CDR3 DNA reads as TGTGCCAGCAGTTTATCGTCCGGGGCCAACGTCCTGACTTTC. The chain links TRBV28 to TRBJ2-6; D is unresolved. The V gene lost 1 base and the J gene lost 4 bases, with 5 bases spanning the gap. CDR1 is MDHEN and CDR2 is SYDVKM in the germline V gene. The CDR3 sequence is 14 residues long.